A single sample is the source of the 19 T cell receptor beta chains below, sequenced in a study of T-cell memory formation after mild COVID-19. TCRdb used MiXCR to reprocess the 5' RACE reads, holding one entry per CDR3 protein. The sample has 200,000 to 250,000 distinct CDR3 sequences; 15% are singletons. Source material: PBMCs or a T cell subset sorted from them (not recorded which). These receptors all come from an adult woman who had mild COVID-19 (a few samples of this study predate the infection). Cell type and time point are not known.

This rearrangement joins TRBV20-1 to TRBJ2-7; TRBD2 aligns across 9 bases. CDR1 DFQATT and CDR2 SNEGSKA come from the germline V gene (reference sequence). With 0 bases clipped from V and 7 bases from J, the junction kept 10 bases outside the gene matches. The length of the CDR3 is 15 residues. The CDR3 nucleotides are TGCAGTGCTAGAGATCCGGGACTAGCCCTCATGGAGCAGTACTTC. Its translation is CSARDPGLALMEQYF.

The chain is built from TRBV5-5 and TRBJ1-3, with 8 bases fitting TRBD1. After removal of 2 bases from V and 3 bases from J, the junction contained 4 bases not matched to a gene. CDR1 SGHKS and CDR2 YYEKEE come from the germline V gene (reference sequence). The CDR3 is made up of 15 amino acids. The CDR3 loop reads CASSLQQGVGNTIYF. The CDR3 DNA sequence: TGTGCCAGCAGCTTACAACAGGGGGTTGGAAACACCATATATTTT.

This clonotype was seen a few times. The rearrangement links TRBV11-1 to TRBJ2-5; 7 bases line up with TRBD1. After removal of 5 bases from V and 5 bases from J, the junction contained 5 bases not matched to a gene. Germline CDR1 reads SGHAT; CDR2 reads FQDESV (reference sequence). There are 13 residues in the CDR3. The CDR3 DNA is TGTGCCAGCAGCCGACAGGGTCTGGAGACCCAGTACTTC. The encoded protein is CASSRQGLETQYF.

The chain is built from TRBV7-2 and TRBJ1-1; tentative D call: TRBD1 (5 bases). CDR1 and CDR2 from the germline V gene are SGHTA and FQGNSA. The ends were cut back, 5 bases at V and 1 base at J, with 17 bases in the middle. The CDR3 totals 16 residues. CDR3 in DNA: TGTGCCAGCAGCCCCTTCCCCGGGGCTGCGAACACTGAAGCTTTCTTT. Protein product: CASSPFPGAANTEAFF.

The genes are TRBV20-1 and TRBJ1-1, with D unresolved. V dropped 0 bases and J dropped 6 bases, with 11 bases sitting between them. CDR3 size: 13 residues. Germline V lookup: CDR1 DFQATT, CDR2 SNEGSKA (reference sequence). The CDR3 loop reads CSARDRTGAEAFF. CDR3 sequence (DNA): TGCAGTGCTAGAGACAGGACCGGGGCTGAAGCTTTCTTT.

In this sample, this clonotype turned up a few times. The J gene is TRBJ2-5, the V gene TRBV21-1. TRBV21-1 is a pseudogene. The CDR3 extends over 16 amino acids. The CDR3 nucleotides read TGTGCCAGCAGTAAATTTTTACTGGGGTCCCAAGAGACCCAGTACTTC. Protein sequence: CASSKFLLGSQETQYF.

This clonotype was seen more than once but under ten times. The rearrangement links TRBV18 to TRBJ2-3; no reliable D call. The CDR3 is made up of 13 amino acids. Trimming pared 4 bases from V and 4 bases from J, leaving 9 bases between. Germline loops: CDR1 KGHSH, CDR2 LQKENI. This CDR3 is CASSLTGPDTQYF. The CDR3 DNA reads TGTGCCAGCTCACTTACCGGGCCAGATACGCAGTATTTT.

There are many counts of this clonotype. The chain carries TRBV10-3 and TRBJ2-7; D gene unclear. The CDR3 sequence is 14 residues long. Germline V gene sequence: CDR1 ENHRY, CDR2 SYGVKD. With 0 bases removed from V and 9 bases from J, the gap between germline ends came to 15 bases. The DNA of the CDR3 is TGTGCCATCAGTGAGTCCAACCTCGCCGAGTGGCAGTACTTC. It translates to CAISESNLAEWQYF.

The rearrangement links TRBV4-2 to TRBJ2-7; 13 bases are shared with TRBD2. From germline, CDR1 is LGHNA and CDR2 YNFKEQ. This CDR3 has 16 amino acids. V dropped 4 bases and J dropped 4; count of bases not matched to a gene: 7. The CDR3 region is CASSPRGTSGTYEQYF. CDR3 sequence (DNA): TGTGCCAGCAGCCCTAGAGGGACTAGCGGGACGTACGAGCAGTACTTC.

This clonotype was found many times. The genes are TRBV19 and TRBJ2-3, with TRBD2 identical over 9 bases. V lost 8 bases, J lost 0 bases, and 9 bases stayed unmatched. This CDR3 has 16 amino acids. CDR1 LNHDA and CDR2 SQIVND come from the germline V gene (reference sequence). The CDR3 DNA reads as TGTGCCAGTTCTCTTAGCGGGAGAGTCAGCACAGATACGCAGTATTTT. Protein sequence: CASSLSGRVSTDTQYF. The complete variable domain, with remaining parts taken from reference TRBV19 and TRBJ2-3, reads DGGITQSPKYLFRKEGQNVTLSCEQNLNHDAMYWYRQDPGQGLRLIYYSQIVNDFQKGDIAEGYSVSREKKESFPLTVTSAQKNPTAFYLCASSLSGRVSTDTQYFGPGTRLTVL.

V and J are TRBV3-1 and TRBJ1-2, with a tentative D call TRBD1 (5 bases). Germline V CDR1 and CDR2: LGHDT, YNNKEL (reference sequence). The V and J ends lost 3 bases and 8 bases respectively, with 13 bases between them. The CDR3 runs 13 residues. CDR3 loop: CASSQSQGRGYTF. The CDR3 DNA sequence: TGTGCCAGCAGCCAGTCGCAGGGCAGGGGCTACACCTTC.

A few counts support this clonotype. The V call is TRBV4-1, the J call TRBJ2-7; tentatively, D is TRBD1 (5 bases). V was clipped by 4 bases and J by 2 bases, with 9 bases between them. There are 13 residues in the CDR3. Germline assignment: CDR1 MGHRA and CDR2 YSYEKL. The CDR3 loop is CASSPDTTYEQYF. For the CDR3, the DNA is TGCGCCAGCAGCCCGGACACTACCTACGAGCAGTACTTC.

CDR3 sequence (DNA): TGTGCCAGTATCTCACAGACACTATTGAACACTGAAGCTTTCTTT. Its translation is CASISQTLLNTEAFF. The chain links TRBV19 to TRBJ1-1; D ambiguous. V was clipped by 7 bases and J by 0 bases, with 15 bases between them. The CDR3 sequence is 15 residues long. CDR1 LNHDA and CDR2 SQIVND come from the germline V gene (reference sequence).

The chain has TRBV7-3 and TRBJ2-1; the match to TRBD2 covers 8 bases. Germline-derived CDR1 and CDR2 are SGHTA and FQGTGA. Unmatched junction bases numbered 9, after V lost 2 bases and J lost 6 bases. This CDR3 is built from 16 residues. The CDR3 spells CASSLLGSGIINEQFF. The DNA for the CDR3 is TGTGCCAGCAGCTTACTAGGTAGCGGGATCATCAATGAGCAGTTCTTC.

The rearrangement uses TRBV21-1 and TRBJ2-5; TRBD1 reflects the table's D call only, with no check against the DNA. TRBV21-1 is a listed pseudogene. CDR3 length: 16 amino acids. The CDR3 reads CASSKVLSGGMWTQYF. In nucleotides, the CDR3 is TGTGCCAGCAGCAAAGTTCTGTCCGGCGGAATGTGGACCCAGTACTTC.

CDR3 amino acids: CSARVMIGTSGIQTSNTGELFF. The DNA for the CDR3 is TGCAGTGCTAGAGTCATGATAGGGACTAGCGGAATACAAACTTCGAACACCGGGGAGCTGTTTTTT. V gene TRBV20-1 combines with J gene TRBJ2-2; 11 bases agree with TRBD2. V was clipped by 1 base and J by 0 bases; unmatched bases: 19. This CDR3 has 22 amino acids. Germline V lookup: CDR1 DFQATT, CDR2 SNEGSKA (reference sequence).

Only a few counts were recorded for this clonotype. This chain uses TRBV6-6 with TRBJ2-3; 10 bases align to TRBD1. V shed 6 bases, J shed 4 bases, and the junction held 7 bases outside the gene matches. Germline values: CDR1 MNHNY, CDR2 SVGAGI (reference sequence). The CDR3 is 15 residues long. The CDR3 sequence is CASRKGQGDSDTQYF. The DNA of the CDR3 is TGTGCCAGCAGAAAAGGACAGGGGGATTCAGATACGCAGTATTTT.

This clonotype was found a few times. The chain links TRBV6-5 to TRBJ2-3; D may be TRBD1 (6 bases). This CDR3 has 14 residues. In germline, CDR1 is MNHEY, CDR2 SVGAGI. V lost 6 bases and J lost 8, with 18 bases in between. CDR3 DNA: TGTGCCAGCAGACCGGGACAAGGGTTTCCTACGCAGTATTTT. This encodes CASRPGQGFPTQYF.

This clonotype was observed a few times. The chain is built from TRBV29-1 and TRBJ1-1; D is ambiguous. This CDR3 spans 13 amino acids. V gave up 8 bases and J gave up 8 bases, with 21 bases separating them. Germline V CDR1 and CDR2: SQVTM, ANQGSEA. The CDR3 DNA reads TGCAGCCCATCCCGACTGGAGGCCTGGGAAGCTTTCTTT. This translates into CSPSRLEAWEAFF.